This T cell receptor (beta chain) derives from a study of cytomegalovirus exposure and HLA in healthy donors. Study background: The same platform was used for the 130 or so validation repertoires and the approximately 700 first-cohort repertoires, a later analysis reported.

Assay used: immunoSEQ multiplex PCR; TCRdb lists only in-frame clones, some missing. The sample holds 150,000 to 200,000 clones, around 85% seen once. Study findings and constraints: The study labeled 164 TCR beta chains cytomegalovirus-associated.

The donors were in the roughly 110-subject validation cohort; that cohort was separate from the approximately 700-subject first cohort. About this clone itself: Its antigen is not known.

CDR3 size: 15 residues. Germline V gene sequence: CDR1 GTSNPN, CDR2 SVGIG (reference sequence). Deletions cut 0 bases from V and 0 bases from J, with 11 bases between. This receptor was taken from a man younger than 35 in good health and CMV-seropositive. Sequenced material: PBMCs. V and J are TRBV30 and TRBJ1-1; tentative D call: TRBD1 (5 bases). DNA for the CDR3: TGTGCCTGGAGTGTATGGGAGGGGATGAACACTGAAGCTTTCTTT. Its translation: CAWSVWEGMNTEAFF.